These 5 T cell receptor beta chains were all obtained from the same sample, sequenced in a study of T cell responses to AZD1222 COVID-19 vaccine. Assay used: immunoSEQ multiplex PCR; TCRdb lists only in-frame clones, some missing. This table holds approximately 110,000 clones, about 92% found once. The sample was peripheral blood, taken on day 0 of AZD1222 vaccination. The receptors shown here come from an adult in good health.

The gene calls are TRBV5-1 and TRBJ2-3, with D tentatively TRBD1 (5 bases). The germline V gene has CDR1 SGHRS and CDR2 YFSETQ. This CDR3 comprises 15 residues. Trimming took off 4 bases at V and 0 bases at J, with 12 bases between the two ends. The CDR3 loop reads CASSRQSPSTDTQYF. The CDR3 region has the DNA TGCGCCAGCAGCCGACAGTCCCCTAGCACAGATACGCAGTATTTT.

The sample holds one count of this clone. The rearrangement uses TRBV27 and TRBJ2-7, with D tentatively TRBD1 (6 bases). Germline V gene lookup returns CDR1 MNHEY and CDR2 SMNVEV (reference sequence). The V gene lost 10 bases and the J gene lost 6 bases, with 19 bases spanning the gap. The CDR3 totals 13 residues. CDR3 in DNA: TGTGCCACCCGAACCGGGACACCAACCGAGCAGTACTTC. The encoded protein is CATRTGTPTEQYF.

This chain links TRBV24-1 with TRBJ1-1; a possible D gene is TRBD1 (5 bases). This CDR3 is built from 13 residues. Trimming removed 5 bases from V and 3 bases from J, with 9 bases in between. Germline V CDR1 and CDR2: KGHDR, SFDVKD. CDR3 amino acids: CATSGETDTEAFF. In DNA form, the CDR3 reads TGTGCCACCAGTGGTGAGACAGACACTGAAGCTTTCTTT.

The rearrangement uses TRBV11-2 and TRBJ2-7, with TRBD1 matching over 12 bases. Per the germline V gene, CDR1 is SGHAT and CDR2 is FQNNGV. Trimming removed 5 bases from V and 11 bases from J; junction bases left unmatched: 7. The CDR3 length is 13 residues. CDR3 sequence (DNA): TGTGCCAGCAGCCAAGGGGGACAGGGGGCTAAGTACTTC. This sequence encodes CASSQGGQGAKYF.

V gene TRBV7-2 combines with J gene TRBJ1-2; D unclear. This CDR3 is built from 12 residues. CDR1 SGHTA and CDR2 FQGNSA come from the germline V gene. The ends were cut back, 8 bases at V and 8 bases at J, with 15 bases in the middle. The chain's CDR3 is CASDDGRRGYTF. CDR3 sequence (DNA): TGTGCCAGCGATGACGGTCGTCGGGGCTACACCTTC.